Below are 27 T cell receptor beta chains sequenced from a single sample in a study of control samples from healthy donors and cancer patients. Produced via immunoSEQ multiplex PCR; TCRdb's table is partial and in-frame only. The profile shows some 90,000 clones, about 88% of them singletons. Sequenced sample: blood. The receptors originated from an older woman in good health.

Regarding this clone: At one end the junction does not follow the germline gene, possibly because of a read error. The gene calls are TRBV9 and TRBJ2-7; 9 bases match TRBD1. The CDR3 runs 15 residues. Germline CDR1 reads SGDLS; CDR2 reads YYNGEE. The CDR3 reads CAGSVGQGTTYEQYF. CDR3 coding DNA: TGTGCCGGCAGCGTCGGACAGGGGACAACCTACGAGCAGTACTTC.

This chain joins TRBV19 and TRBJ1-1; D remains unclear. Deletions cut 1 base from V and 8 bases from J, with 8 bases between. The germline V gene encodes CDR1 LNHDA and CDR2 SQIVND (reference sequence). This CDR3 region has 12 residues. CDR3 residues: CASSIVHREAFF. The CDR3 region has the DNA TGTGCCAGTAGTATAGTCCATCGAGAAGCTTTCTTT.

This chain uses TRBV18 with TRBJ2-1; D gene ambiguous. Germline V gene sequence: CDR1 KGHSH, CDR2 LQKENI. The CDR3 is 13 amino acids. Trimming stripped 3 bases from V and 13 bases from J, with 16 bases between. Here the CDR3 DNA reads TGTGCCAGCTCACCCCCTGAAAGCGAGGCACAGTTCTTC. Translation gives CASSPPESEAQFF.

The rearrangement joins TRBV4-2 to TRBJ2-5; 10 bases are a match to TRBD2. The CDR3 is made up of 16 amino acids. V shed 1 base, J shed 2 bases, and the junction held 4 bases outside the gene matches. The germline V gene has CDR1 LGHNA and CDR2 YNFKEQ. This CDR3 reads CASSQVGGLAQETQYF. The DNA of the CDR3 is TGTGCCAGCAGCCAAGTGGGGGGACTAGCGCAAGAGACCCAGTACTTC.

The V gene is TRBV5-1, the J gene TRBJ2-7; 14 nucleotides line up with TRBD2. Per germline, CDR1 SGHRS and CDR2 YFSETQ. The CDR3 loop spans 14 amino acids. The trim removed 9 bases at V and 6 bases at J, leaving 8 bases unmatched. The CDR3 coding sequence is TGCGCCACTGCCGGGACTAGCGGGAGTCGCGAGCAGTACTTC. This encodes CATAGTSGSREQYF.

This chain links TRBV28 with TRBJ1-1; TRBD1 is a possible D gene (6 bases). V was cut by 6 bases and J by 3 bases, with 20 bases left in between. CDR1 MDHEN and CDR2 SYDVKM come from the germline V gene. This CDR3 has 16 residues. This CDR3 is CASRQPQGLGHTEAFF. Here the CDR3 DNA reads TGTGCCAGCAGACAACCTCAGGGGTTGGGGCACACTGAAGCTTTCTTT.

This clone has just one count. V gene TRBV6-2 or TRBV6-3 combines with J gene TRBJ2-7; TRBD2 matches at 12 bases. Trimming cost V 1 base and J 5 bases; bases outside gene matches: 12. This CDR3 is 18 amino acids long. Germline CDR1 MNHEY, CDR2 SVGEGT. For the CDR3, the DNA is TGTGCCAGCAGTTACTATAAGGCCGGGACTAGCGGGTACGACGAGCAGTACTTC. It is translated as CASSYYKAGTSGYDEQYF.

This clone appeared a single time. The J gene is TRBJ2-7, the V gene TRBV5-6; D is undetermined. The germline gives CDR1 SGHDT, CDR2 YYEEEE. The CDR3 is 15 amino acids. Trimming cost V 1 base and J 2 bases, with 13 bases left between them. CDR3 DNA: TGTGCCAGCAGCTTGTCCCCCCGACAAACCTACGAGCAGTACTTC. Its translation is CASSLSPRQTYEQYF.

The chain carries TRBV7-2 and TRBJ2-1; the D is unclear. Germline CDR1 SGHTA, CDR2 FQGNSA. Trimming removed 1 base from V and 6 bases from J, with 16 bases in between. CDR3 length equals 16 residues. CDR3 nucleotide sequence: TGTGCCAGCAGCTTAGTACACAGAAGACCGGGCAATGAGCAGTTCTTC. It specifies CASSLVHRRPGNEQFF.

This clone appeared a single time. The rearrangement links TRBV6-6 to TRBJ1-5; the D gene is possibly TRBD1 (6 bases). The length of the CDR3 is 14 residues. Germline V CDR1 and CDR2: MNHNY, SVGAGI (reference sequence). V shed 6 bases and J shed 6 bases, with 15 bases lying between them. The CDR3 bases are TGTGCCAGCAGGTCAGGGGACGCAGGTCAGCCCCAGCATTTT. It encodes CASRSGDAGQPQHF.

V and J are TRBV5-1 and TRBJ1-1; 8 nucleotides align to TRBD1. Trimming at V came to 4 bases and at J to 1 base, leaving 3 bases not matched to a gene. CDR1 is SGHRS, CDR2 YFSETQ, per germline. CDR3 length: 14 residues. CDR3 residues: CASSIDRGNTEAFF. Here the CDR3 DNA reads TGCGCCAGCAGCATTGACAGGGGGAACACTGAAGCTTTCTTT.

The V gene is TRBV28, the J gene TRBJ2-2; 9 nucleotides align to TRBD1. Germline trimming cut 6 bases from V and 0 bases from J; bases unmatched to any gene: 11. This CDR3 has 18 amino acids. Germline values: CDR1 MDHEN, CDR2 SYDVKM. CDR3 sequence: CASSLPGQGLANTGELFF. The CDR3 DNA reads TGTGCCAGCAGCCTTCCGGGACAGGGTCTCGCGAACACCGGGGAGCTGTTTTTT. The whole variable domain, remainder taken from reference TRBV28 and TRBJ2-2, is DVKVTQSSRYLVKRTGEKVFLECVQDMDHENMFWYRQDPGLGLRLIYFSYDVKMKEKGDIPEGYSVSREKKERFSLILESASTNQTSMYLCASSLPGQGLANTGELFFGEGSRLTVL.

The chain combines TRBV7-9 with TRBJ1-3; D unresolved. Trimming shortened V by 1 base and J by 0 bases, and 7 bases separated the two germline ends. This CDR3 contains 15 residues. The germline V gene encodes CDR1 SEHNR and CDR2 FQNEAQ (reference sequence). In nucleotides, the CDR3 is TGTGCCAGCAGCTTAGGTGAGAGCTCTGGAAACACCATATATTTT. Residues: CASSLGESSGNTIYF.

The chain has TRBV2 and TRBJ2-1; D is ambiguous. With 4 bases removed from V and 10 bases from J, the gap between germline ends came to 8 bases. The CDR3 has 11 amino acids. Germline V CDR1 and CDR2: SNHLY, FYNNEI. The CDR3 DNA follows: TGTGCCAGCAGTGTCCAGAGGGAGCAGTTCTTC. Amino acid sequence: CASSVQREQFF.

For this clone: The identical CDR3 is also encoded by other nucleotide sequences in the sample. The chain combines TRBV24-1 with TRBJ2-3, with TRBD2 as a possible D gene (5 bases). Trimming took 9 bases from V and 6 from J, leaving 6 bases between them. The CDR3 has 10 residues. Germline CDR1 and CDR2: KGHDR and SFDVKD. The CDR3 protein is CATGEDTQYF. DNA of the CDR3: TGTGCCACCGGGGAGGATACGCAGTATTTT.

This chain joins TRBV19 and TRBJ1-1; tentatively, D is TRBD1 (5 bases). The CDR3 is made up of 15 amino acids. Germline V CDR1 and CDR2: LNHDA, SQIVND (reference sequence). V was cut by 6 bases and J by 4 bases, with 18 bases left in between. This chain's CDR3 is CASRVVYRGRTEAFF. The CDR3 bases are TGTGCCAGTAGAGTAGTATATCGGGGACGCACTGAAGCTTTCTTT.

This clone was seen many times. The chain combines TRBV20-1 with TRBJ1-2, with 9 bases that match TRBD1. The CDR3 spans 11 residues. Germline V lookup: CDR1 DFQATT, CDR2 SNEGSKA (reference sequence). V gave up 8 bases and J gave up 7 bases; unmatched junction bases: 5. This CDR3 is CSLGTGLGYTF. DNA of the CDR3: TGCAGTCTCGGGACAGGGCTTGGCTACACCTTC.

The chain combines TRBV9 with TRBJ1-1; D is unresolved. The germline V and J ends were trimmed by 4 bases and 3 bases, with 7 bases remaining between them. Germline-derived CDR1 and CDR2 are SGDLS and YYNGEE. This CDR3 contains 12 residues. This CDR3 is CASSREYTEAFF. In DNA, the CDR3 is TGTGCCAGCAGCAGGGAGTACACTGAAGCTTTCTTT. Full variable domain (remainder filled in from reference TRBV9 and TRBJ1-1): DSGVTQTPKHLITATGQRVTLRCSPRSGDLSVYWYQQSLDQGLQFLIQYYNGEERAKGNILERFSAQQFPDLHSELNLSSLELGDSALYFCASSREYTEAFFGQGTRLTVV.

The V gene is TRBV7-6, the J gene TRBJ2-3, with 10 bases matching TRBD2. The J segment lost 6 bases and the V segment lost 1 base, leaving 7 bases of the junction unmatched. CDR3 length: 16 amino acids. The germline CDR1 and CDR2 sequences are SGHVS and FNYEAQ. Here the CDR3 DNA reads TGTGCCAGCAGCTTAGTAGCCGGGACTAGCGATGATACGCAGTATTTT. Translation: CASSLVAGTSDDTQYF. Supplemented by reference TRBV7-6 and TRBJ2-3, the full variable domain reads GAGVSQSPRYKVTKRGQDVALRCDPISGHVSLYWYRQALGQGPEFLTYFNYEAQQDKSGLPNDRFSAERPEGSISTLTIQRTEQRDSAMYRCASSLVAGTSDDTQYFGPGTRLTVL.

The V call is TRBV4-1, the J call TRBJ2-1; D may match TRBD1 or TRBD2 (6 bases each). Germline assignment: CDR1 MGHRA and CDR2 YSYEKL. Trimming took off 0 bases at V and 6 bases at J, with 15 bases between the two ends. This CDR3 spans 16 amino acids. The CDR3 here is CASSQEPGARSNEQFF. The CDR3 bases are TGCGCCAGCAGCCAAGAACCGGGGGCCCGCTCCAATGAGCAGTTCTTC.

V is TRBV7-9 and J is TRBJ2-3; TRBD2 aligns across 7 bases. Germline V CDR1 and CDR2: SEHNR, FQNEAQ (reference sequence). V was pared by 3 bases and J by 4 bases, with 1 base of the junction left unmatched. There are 13 residues in the CDR3. The CDR3, as DNA: TGTGCCAGCAGCTTGGGGGGGTCAGATACGCAGTATTTT. This translates into CASSLGGSDTQYF.

This rearrangement joins TRBV30 to TRBJ2-7, with 8 bases that match TRBD1. The CDR3 loop spans 14 amino acids. In germline, CDR1 is GTSNPN, CDR2 SVGIG (reference sequence). J gave up 2 bases and V 0 bases, and 3 bases lay outside the gene matches. DNA of the CDR3: TGTGCCTGGAGTGTAGGGACAGGAGCCTACGAGCAGTACTTC. It translates to CAWSVGTGAYEQYF.

This clone was seen a single time. The chain joins TRBV15 to TRBJ1-2, with 7 bases lining up with TRBD1. V trimming: 3 bases; J trimming: 3 bases; junction bases outside the gene matches: 7. Germline CDR1 LNHNV, CDR2 YYDKDF (reference sequence). The CDR3 runs 15 residues. Here the CDR3 DNA reads TGTGCCACCAGCAGGAGACAGGGACGGGACTATGGCTACACCTTC. The encoded protein is CATSRRQGRDYGYTF.

The chain uses TRBV15 and TRBJ1-3, with 7 bases aligning to TRBD1. V shed 3 bases, J shed 0 bases, and the junction held 23 bases outside the gene matches. Germline V gene data show CDR1 as LNHNV and CDR2 as YYDKDF (reference sequence). The CDR3 length is 22 residues. The CDR3 region is CATSRGSSRDSLPNNSGNTIYF. The CDR3 region has the DNA TGTGCCACCAGCAGGGGCTCCTCAAGGGACAGTCTCCCGAATAACTCTGGAAACACCATATATTTT. Full variable domain (outside the CDR3, taken from reference TRBV15 and TRBJ1-3): DAMVIQNPRYQVTQFGKPVTLSCSQTLNHNVMYWYQQKSSQAPKLLFHYYDKDFNNEADTPDNFQSRRPNTSFCFLDIRSPGLGDTAMYLCATSRGSSRDSLPNNSGNTIYFGEGSWLTVV.

The rearrangement uses TRBV6-2 or TRBV6-3 and TRBJ1-4; D is perhaps TRBD1 (6 bases). Germline CDR1 MNHEY, CDR2 SVGEGT. The V gene lost 2 bases and the J gene lost 7 bases, with 11 bases spanning the gap. The CDR3 runs 14 residues. The CDR3 nucleotides read TGTGCCAGCAGTTACCTGGGGGGCGGTGAAAAACTGTTTTTT. Its protein product is CASSYLGGGEKLFF.

The CDR3 DNA follows: TGTGCCTGGGGGTCTCGGACAGCTCTTCGAGAAAAACTGTTTTTT. This sequence encodes CAWGSRTALREKLFF. The chain employs TRBV30 and TRBJ1-4; D may be TRBD1 (6 bases). Germline assignment: CDR1 GTSNPN and CDR2 SVGIG (reference sequence). V was pared by 5 bases and J by 8 bases, with 21 bases between. The CDR3 totals 15 residues. Together with reference TRBV30 and TRBJ1-4, the CDR3 gives the full variable domain: SQTIHQWPATLVQPVGSPLSLECTVEGTSNPNLYWYRQAAGRGLQLLFYSVGIGQISSEVPQNLSASRPQDRQFILSSKKLLLSDSGFYLCAWGSRTALREKLFFGSGTQLSVL.

V and J are TRBV27 and TRBJ2-2; D is unclear. CDR3 size: 14 residues. Trimming shortened V by 3 bases and J by 1 base, and 6 bases separated the two germline ends. CDR1 is MNHEY, CDR2 SMNVEV, per germline (reference sequence). The CDR3 protein is CASSFERNTGELFF. The CDR3 region has the DNA TGTGCCAGCAGTTTTGAGCGGAACACCGGGGAGCTGTTTTTT.